Presented here are 4 T cell receptor beta chains from one specimen sequenced in a study of cytomegalovirus exposure and HLA in healthy donors. PCR amplification relied on 60 Vbeta primers (plus 13 Jbeta primers). Sequencing was performed with immunoSEQ multiplex PCR; in TCRdb, only in-frame clones are kept and a portion is missing. Here the sample spans approximately 140,000 clones, around 83% being singletons. The sequencing sample was made of PBMCs. The receptors shown here come from a girl aged 2 to 9 in good health and CMV-seronegative.

The gene calls are TRBV7-2 and TRBJ1-2; 7 nucleotides align to TRBD1. Germline V CDR1 and CDR2: SGHTA, FQGNSA. With V trimmed by 5 bases and J by 2 bases, 5 bases remained unmatched. This CDR3 has 14 residues. CDR3 DNA sequence: TGTGCCAGCAGCGCCGGGACAGCCAACTATGGCTACACCTTC. Encoded protein: CASSAGTANYGYTF.

This chain uses TRBV2 with TRBJ2-5; 11 bases are shared with TRBD2. The CDR3 has 16 amino acids. The germline V gene has CDR1 SNHLY and CDR2 FYNNEI. With 3 bases clipped from V and 4 bases from J, the junction kept 7 bases outside the gene matches. The CDR3 spells CASSDPYTSGRETQYF. The CDR3 DNA follows: TGTGCCAGCAGTGACCCCTATACTAGCGGGAGAGAGACCCAGTACTTC.

This chain links TRBV29-1 with TRBJ2-7; TRBD1 matches at 7 bases. Germline CDR1 reads SQVTM; CDR2 reads ANQGSEA. J lost 2 bases, V lost 7 bases, and 8 bases had no gene match. CDR3 length: 13 residues. Here the CDR3 DNA reads TGCAGCGCCATGAACAGGGGTACCTACGAGCAGTACTTC. This translates into CSAMNRGTYEQYF.

This chain joins TRBV5-6 and TRBJ1-1; 7 bases are a match to TRBD1. V gave up 4 bases and J gave up 4 bases; unmatched junction bases: 4. The CDR3 loop spans 13 amino acids. Germline V gene lookup returns CDR1 SGHDT and CDR2 YYEEEE. CDR3 nucleotides: TGTGCCAGCAGCATGACAGGGAGCACTGAAGCTTTCTTT. Translation gives CASSMTGSTEAFF.